Relative to its sample, the clone carrying this T cell receptor beta chain is medium-sized. This CDR3 contains 13 residues. Germline-derived CDR1 and CDR2 are LGHDT and YNNKEL (reference sequence). Trimming shortened V by 4 bases and J by 8 bases, and 14 bases separated the two germline ends. Time point meaning: sample taken at primary tumor resection. Unsorted whole RNA of tumor, nontumor lung or frozen PBMC was sequenced. The data are from a study of spatial heterogeneity in lung cancer. TCRdb reprocessed the 5' RACE reads with MiXCR, giving one entry per CDR3 protein. Here the sample spans approximately 25,000 distinct CDR3 sequences, 6.9% being singletons.

The clonotype originates from a male donor with early-stage non-small cell lung cancer. The V and J genes are TRBV3-1 and TRBJ1-2; a possible D gene is TRBD1 (5 bases). This specimen consisted of PBMCs, obtained at surgery. CDR3 region: CASSPRQTLGYTF. CDR3 nucleotides: TGTGCCAGCAGCCCCAGACAGACTTTAGGCTACACCTTC.